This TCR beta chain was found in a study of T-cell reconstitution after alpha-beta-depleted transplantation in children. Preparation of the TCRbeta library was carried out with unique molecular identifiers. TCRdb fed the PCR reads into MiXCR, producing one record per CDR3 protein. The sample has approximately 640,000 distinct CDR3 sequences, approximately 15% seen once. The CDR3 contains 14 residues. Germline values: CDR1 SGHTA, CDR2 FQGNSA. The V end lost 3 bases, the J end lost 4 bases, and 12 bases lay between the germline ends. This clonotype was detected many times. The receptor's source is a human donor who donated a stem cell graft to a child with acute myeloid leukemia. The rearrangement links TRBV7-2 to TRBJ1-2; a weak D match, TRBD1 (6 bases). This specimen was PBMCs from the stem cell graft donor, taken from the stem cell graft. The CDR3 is CASSLSRTAYGYTF. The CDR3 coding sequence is TGTGCCAGCAGCTTGAGCCGGACAGCCTATGGCTACACCTTC.